The 20 T cell receptor beta chains below were found in one sample sequenced in a study of T-cell memory formation after mild COVID-19. TCRdb re-derived calls from the 5' RACE reads in MiXCR, one entry per CDR3 protein. The table shows tens of thousands of distinct CDR3 sequences, with 13% occurring only once. Sequences were obtained from PBMCs or a T cell subset sorted from them (not recorded which). Every receptor here comes from an adult woman who had mild COVID-19 (a few samples of this study predate the infection). Cell type and time point are not known.

This clonotype showed up many times. The chain couples TRBV29-1 to TRBJ2-2, with D possibly TRBD1 on 6 matching bases. CDR1 is SQVTM, CDR2 ANQGSEA, per germline. Deletions cut 3 bases from V and 3 bases from J, with 8 bases between. The CDR3 is made up of 13 amino acids. For the CDR3, the DNA is TGCAGCGTTGAGGACAGATACACCGGGGAGCTGTTTTTT. Protein: CSVEDRYTGELFF.

This clonotype was observed a single time. The chain combines TRBV10-3 with TRBJ2-3; D might be TRBD2 (6 bases). The CDR3 is made up of 17 amino acids. The V end was cut by 6 bases, the J end by 1 base, with 20 bases between. The germline V gene has CDR1 ENHRY and CDR2 SYGVKD. The CDR3 nucleotides read TGTGCCATCAGAGGAACCTTGGGGGTAGCGGGCACAGATACGCAGTATTTT. This gives the protein CAIRGTLGVAGTDTQYF.

This rearrangement joins TRBV7-9 to TRBJ2-2; TRBD1 matches 9 bases. The junction had 13 bases not matched to a gene; V was cut back by 11 bases and J by 3 bases. The germline V gene encodes CDR1 SEHNR and CDR2 FQNEAQ (reference sequence). This CDR3 comprises 16 residues. CDR3 loop: CAPVKNRGLDTGELFF. CDR3 bases: TGTGCCCCGGTTAAGAACAGGGGGCTTGACACCGGGGAGCTGTTTTTT. The full variable domain, in which reference TRBV7-9 and TRBJ2-2 provide the parts outside the CDR3, is DTGVSQNPRHKITKRGQNVTFRCDPISEHNRLYWYRQTLGQGPEFLTYFQNEAQLEKSRLLSDRFSAERPKGSFSTLEIQRTEQGDSAMYLCAPVKNRGLDTGELFFGEGSRLTVL.

This clonotype was counted ten times or more. The rearrangement uses TRBV7-2 and TRBJ2-7; 10 positions match TRBD2. This CDR3 has 15 residues. V was clipped by 5 bases and J by 3 bases; unmatched bases: 7. The germline CDR1 and CDR2 sequences are SGHTA and FQGNSA. CDR3 bases: TGTGCCAGCAGCCTCGGAGCGGGAGGGGGCTACGAGCAGTACTTC. Translation gives CASSLGAGGGYEQYF. Complete variable domain (other parts from reference TRBV7-2 and TRBJ2-7): GAGVSQSPSNKVTEKGKDVELRCDPISGHTALYWYRQSLGQGLEFLIYFQGNSAPDKSGLPSDRFSAERTGGSVSTLTIQRTQQEDSAVYLCASSLGAGGGYEQYFGPGTRLTVT.

This clonotype was picked up a small number of times. V usage is TRBV20-1 and J usage is TRBJ1-2, with 10 positions matching TRBD1. CDR1 and CDR2 from the germline V gene are DFQATT and SNEGSKA (reference sequence). This CDR3 has 14 amino acids. The V gene end was trimmed by 5 bases and the J gene end by 4 bases; junction bases not matched to a gene: 7. The CDR3 loop is CSAPPGQGIYGYTF. The CDR3, as DNA: TGCAGTGCTCCACCGGGACAGGGGATCTATGGCTACACCTTC.

The J gene is TRBJ1-4, the V gene TRBV24-1; 9 nucleotides match TRBD1. The CDR3 consists of 15 residues. Looked up from germline, CDR1 is KGHDR and CDR2 is SFDVKD. The junction had 2 bases not matched to a gene; V was cut back by 3 bases and J by 4 bases. CDR3 nucleotide sequence: TGTGCCACCAGTGATCCGGACAGGGGTAATGAAAAACTGTTTTTT. Translating it yields CATSDPDRGNEKLFF.

In this sample, this clonotype turned up many times. The rearrangement joins TRBV23-1 to TRBJ2-1, with 13 bases lining up with TRBD2. TRBV23-1 belongs to the ORF category, with a function that is uncertain. The CDR3 loop spans 16 amino acids. V lost 4 bases to trimming and J lost 6 bases; unmatched junction nucleotides: 6. The CDR3, as DNA: TGCGCCAGCAGTCCCCGACTAGCGGGAGGCCCCAATGAGCAGTTCTTC. Translation: CASSPRLAGGPNEQFF.

The sample holds a few counts of this clonotype. The V gene is TRBV15, the J gene TRBJ2-1, with TRBD1 matching 7 bases. CDR1 is LNHNV and CDR2 is YYDKDF in the germline V gene (reference sequence). The ends lost 2 bases at V and 7 bases at J; junction bases unmatched: 11. The CDR3 runs 16 residues. In DNA, the CDR3 is TGTGCCACCAGCAGAATGGGAGACAGGGTTTTAAATGAGCAGTTCTTC. It codes for CATSRMGDRVLNEQFF.

This clonotype was counted only a few times. The junction departs from the called germline gene at one end, perhaps through a read error. The chain has TRBV7-7 and TRBJ2-5; perhaps TRBD2 as D (5 bases). Germline CDR1 SSHAT, CDR2 FNYEAQ (reference sequence). The CDR3 runs to 13 residues. CDR3 region: CASSFWGEETQYF. In nucleotides, the CDR3 is TGTGCTAGCAGCTTTTGGGGAGAAGAGACCCAGTACTTC.

The chain recombines TRBV20-1 with TRBJ2-7; perhaps D is TRBD1 or TRBD2 (6 bases each). CDR3 length: 15 amino acids. Trimming removed 0 bases at V and 1 base at J, with 13 bases between. Germline V CDR1 and CDR2: DFQATT, SNEGSKA (reference sequence). This chain's CDR3 is CSAREEVGGSYEQYF. CDR3 coding DNA: TGCAGTGCTAGAGAGGAGGTAGGGGGGTCCTACGAGCAGTACTTC.

This clonotype was observed a handful of times. This chain connects TRBV5-5 to TRBJ2-1; D perhaps matches TRBD2 (5 bases). CDR3 length equals 16 residues. Germline CDR1 SGHKS, CDR2 YYEKEE (reference sequence). V was clipped by 4 bases and J by 2 bases, with 16 bases between them. The CDR3 nucleotides read TGTGCCAGCAGCCTCTCCGGGGAGAATCCCTACAATGAGCAGTTCTTC. Protein product: CASSLSGENPYNEQFF.

This clonotype was found a few times. The rearrangement uses TRBV7-8 and TRBJ1-1; D uncertain. Deletions cut 3 bases from V and 5 bases from J, with 13 bases between. There are 14 residues in the CDR3. From germline, CDR1 is SGHVS and CDR2 FQNEAQ. CDR3 in DNA: TGTGCCAGCAGCTTGGGGAATGAGGGTACTGAAGCTTTCTTT. Amino acids: CASSLGNEGTEAFF.

The rearrangement links TRBV4-3 to TRBJ2-7, with D unclear. Trimming left V 1 base short and J 2 bases short, with 9 bases between. Germline V gene data show CDR1 as LGHNA and CDR2 as YSLEER. The CDR3 is 14 residues long. CDR3 residues: CASSQVRGPYEQYF. The DNA of the CDR3 is TGCGCCAGCAGCCAAGTTCGCGGCCCCTACGAGCAGTACTTC.

This clonotype was seen more than once but under ten times. The chain combines TRBV4-1 with TRBJ2-1, with a possible D match to TRBD1 (6 bases). Per germline, CDR1 MGHRA and CDR2 YSYEKL. CDR3 length: 15 amino acids. V lost 0 bases and J 9 bases, leaving 15 bases between the germline ends. Written as DNA, the CDR3 is TGCGCCAGCAGCCAAGATTTTCAGGGGATAACTGAGCAGTTCTTC. Amino acid sequence: CASSQDFQGITEQFF.

This clonotype has more than one count but fewer than ten. The gene calls are TRBV7-3 and TRBJ2-1; the D is unclear. The V gene's germline CDR1 is SGHTA and CDR2 FQGTGA. CDR3 length: 13 amino acids. V was trimmed by 0 bases and J by 7 bases, leaving 7 bases between them. The CDR3 is CASSLTQQNEQFF. The CDR3 coding sequence is TGTGCCAGCAGCTTAACGCAGCAGAATGAGCAGTTCTTC.

This clonotype was picked up many times. The chain carries TRBV14 and TRBJ2-1; D is possibly TRBD1 (6 bases). The CDR3 is made up of 13 amino acids. Germline CDR1 and CDR2: SGHDN and FVKESK. The V gene lost 3 bases and the J gene lost 4 bases, with 7 bases spanning the gap. CDR3 residues: CASSQDSYNEQFF. In DNA, the CDR3 is TGTGCCAGCAGCCAGGACAGTTACAATGAGCAGTTCTTC.

V is TRBV5-1 and J is TRBJ2-1; no clear D gene. CDR1 and CDR2 from the germline V gene are SGHRS and YFSETQ. V was pared by 7 bases and J by 10 bases, with 12 bases between. The CDR3 spans 11 residues. The CDR3 region has the DNA TGCGCCAGCTCTGGCGATTCGGAGCAGTTCTTC. This codes for CASSGDSEQFF.

Only a few counts were recorded for this clonotype. The J gene is TRBJ2-7, the V gene TRBV4-1; no clear D gene. CDR1 is MGHRA, CDR2 YSYEKL, per germline. CDR3 length equals 14 residues. Trimming left V 0 bases short and J 4 bases short, with 10 bases between. The CDR3 nucleotides are TGCGCCAGCAGCCAAGAGACCCTGCGGTACGAGCAGTACTTC. This encodes CASSQETLRYEQYF.

This clonotype was seen only a few times. This sequence joins TRBV9 and TRBJ2-2; 11 bases align to TRBD2. The CDR3 totals 17 residues. Germline V gene lookup returns CDR1 SGDLS and CDR2 YYNGEE. J was trimmed by 4 bases and V by 0 bases; bases with no gene match: 5. In nucleotides, the CDR3 is TGTGCCAGCAGCGTAGACCTAGCGGGAGGCTTCACCGGGGAGCTGTTTTTT. Its translation is CASSVDLAGGFTGELFF.

This clonotype was counted only a few times. The V gene is TRBV11-2, the J gene TRBJ2-7; 7 nucleotides agree with TRBD2. With V trimmed by 5 bases and J by 2 bases, 9 bases remained unmatched. The CDR3 extends over 15 amino acids. CDR1 SGHAT and CDR2 FQNNGV come from the germline V gene. CDR3 sequence reads: CASSQAGGGTYEQYF. The DNA of the CDR3 is TGTGCCAGCAGCCAAGCGGGCGGGGGAACCTACGAGCAGTACTTC.